The clone carrying this T cell receptor beta chain came up many times. Its antigen is currently unknown. Germline values: CDR1 ENHRY, CDR2 SYGVKD. J was trimmed by 0 bases and V by 10 bases; bases with no gene match: 14. The length of the CDR3 is 18 residues. A single record per CDR3 protein comes from TCRdb applying MiXCR to the multiplex PCR reads. The table has about 12,000 distinct CDR3 sequences, around 36% seen once. This sample is drawn from a study of breast tumors, draining lymph nodes, adjacent tissues. Overall study findings and caveats: Tumors had less TCR diversity than lymph nodes, more than nontumor tissue. That most tumor T cells come from lymph nodes remained unproven. Compared with basal-like, luminal-like tumors shared significantly more repertoire with nontumor tissue.

The V and J genes are TRBV10-3 and TRBJ2-1; 11 bases fit TRBD1. The sequenced sample was breast tumor tissue. This TCR came from a female donor with breast cancer. Some clones in this sample may be carry-over from other donors' samples. CDR3 loop: CATSRRTGGRSSYNEQFF. CDR3 DNA: TGTGCCACATCGCGTAGGACAGGGGGCAGGAGCTCCTACAATGAGCAGTTCTTC.